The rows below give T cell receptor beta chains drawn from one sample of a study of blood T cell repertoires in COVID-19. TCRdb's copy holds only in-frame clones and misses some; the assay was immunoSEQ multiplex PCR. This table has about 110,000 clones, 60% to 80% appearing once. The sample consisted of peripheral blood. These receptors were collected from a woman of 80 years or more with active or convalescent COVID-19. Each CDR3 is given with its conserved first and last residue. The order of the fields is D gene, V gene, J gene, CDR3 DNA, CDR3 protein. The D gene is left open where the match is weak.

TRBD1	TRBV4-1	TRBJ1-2	TGCGCCAGCAGCCAAGTAAGGATAAGACCGGGACAGGGAGGACGGTACTATGGCTACACCTTC	CASSQVRIRPGQGGRYYGYTF
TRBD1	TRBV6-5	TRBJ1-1	TGTGCCAGCAGCAGGGACAGGGGGGGGACTGAAGCTTTCTTT	CASSRDRGGTEAFF
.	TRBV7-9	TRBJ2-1	TGTGCCAGCAGCAGCCTCTTCTTC	CASSSLFF
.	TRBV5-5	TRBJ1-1	TGTGCCAGCAGCTTGTCCGGGTACGTTGTGTACACTGAAGCTTTCTTT	CASSLSGYVVYTEAFF
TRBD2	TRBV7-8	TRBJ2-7	TGTGCCAGCAGCCAAGGACTAGCGGGGAATTACGAGCAGTACTTC	CASSQGLAGNYEQYF
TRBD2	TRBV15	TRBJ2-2	TGTGCCACCAGCAGAGAGGCTAGCGGGCTCTCGGGCACCGGGGAGCTGTTTTTT	CATSREASGLSGTGELFF
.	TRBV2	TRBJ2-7	TGTGCCAGCAGCCCCCGGTACGAGCAGTACTTC	CASSPRYEQYF
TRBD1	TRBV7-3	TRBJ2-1	TGTGCCAGCAGCGGGACAGGGGGGCTTGAGCAGTTCTTC	CASSGTGGLEQFF
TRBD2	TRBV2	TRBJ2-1	TGTGCCAGCAGGGCACAGCGGGAGGCTTACAATGAGCAGTTCTTC	CASRAQREAYNEQFF
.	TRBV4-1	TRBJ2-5	TGCGCCAGCAGCCGGTTAACGGGGGTGCAAGAGACCCAGTACTTC	CASSRLTGVQETQYF
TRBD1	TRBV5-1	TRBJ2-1	TGCGCCAGCAGCCAGACAGGGGGCCAGGAGCAGTTCTTC	CASSQTGGQEQFF
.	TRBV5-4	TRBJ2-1	TGTGCCAGCAGCCAGAGGATACTAGCATCCCTGAATGAGCAGTTCTTC	CASSQRILASLNEQFF
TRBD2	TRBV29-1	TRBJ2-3	TGCAGCGGTCGGCTAGCGGGAGGTTCTTGGGGCACAGATACGCAGTATTTT	CSGRLAGGSWGTDTQYF
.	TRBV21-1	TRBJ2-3	TGTGCCAGCCCATCGGGTCCGAGGAGGAACCATACGCAGTATTTT	CASPSGPRRNHTQYF
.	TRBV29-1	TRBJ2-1	TGCAGCGTTGAATCTGGCGGCCTCAAGGCGCAGTTCTTC	CSVESGGLKAQFF
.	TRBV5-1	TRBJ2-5	TGCGCCAGCAGCTTCGCAGGGGAAGAGACCCAGTACTTC	CASSFAGEETQYF
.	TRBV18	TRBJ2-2	TGTGCCAGCTCACCCCAAACAGGGTCCACCGGGGAGCTGTTTTTT	CASSPQTGSTGELFF